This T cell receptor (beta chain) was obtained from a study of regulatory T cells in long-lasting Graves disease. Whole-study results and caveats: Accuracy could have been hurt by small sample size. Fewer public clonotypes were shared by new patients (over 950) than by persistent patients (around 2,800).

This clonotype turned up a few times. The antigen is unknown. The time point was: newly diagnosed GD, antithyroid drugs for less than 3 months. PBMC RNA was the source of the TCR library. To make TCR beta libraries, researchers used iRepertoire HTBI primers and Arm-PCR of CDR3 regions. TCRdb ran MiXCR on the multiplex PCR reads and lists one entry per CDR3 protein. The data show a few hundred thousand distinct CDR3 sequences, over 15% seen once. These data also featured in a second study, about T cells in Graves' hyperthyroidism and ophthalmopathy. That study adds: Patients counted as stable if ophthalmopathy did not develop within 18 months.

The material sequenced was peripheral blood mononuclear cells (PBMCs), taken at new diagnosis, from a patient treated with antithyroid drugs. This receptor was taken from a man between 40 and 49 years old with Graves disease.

The CDR3 coding sequence is TGCAGTGCTAGAGCCCTCCTGACAGGGTGGTCCTACAATGAGCAGTTCTTC. Its protein is CSARALLTGWSYNEQFF. The chain links TRBV20-1 to TRBJ2-1, with 7 positions matching TRBD1. The germline V gene encodes CDR1 DFQATT and CDR2 SNEGSKA (reference sequence). The J segment lost 1 base and the V segment lost 1 base, leaving 10 bases of the junction unmatched. This CDR3 is built from 17 residues.